The 30 T cell receptor beta chains below were found in one sample sequenced in a study of shared T cell receptors in the human thymus. Using immunoSEQ multiplex PCR, the repertoire was profiled, and TCRdb retains in-frame clones only, with some absent. The profile shows roughly 550,000 clones, about four fifths of them singletons. The sample was also linked to a second study, of human thymus T cells.

Sequenced: thymocytes. All receptors come from a boy under three years old with a congenital heart defect.

This clone was detected once. The J gene is TRBJ2-7, the V gene TRBV6-6; 7 bases match TRBD2. The germline CDR1 and CDR2 sequences are MNHNY and SVGAGI (reference sequence). After removal of 6 bases from V and 0 bases from J, the junction contained 2 bases not matched to a gene. The CDR3 length is 13 residues. The CDR3, as DNA: TGTGCCAGCAGCCCGGGAGGCTCCTACGAGCAGTACTTC. It specifies CASSPGGSYEQYF.

The V and J genes are TRBV7-8 and TRBJ1-5, with D possibly being TRBD1 (5 bases). With 1 base removed from V and 2 bases from J, the gap between germline ends came to 12 bases. The CDR3 has 16 residues. Germline values: CDR1 SGHVS, CDR2 FQNEAQ. CDR3 protein: CASSLVAGRGNQPQHF. The DNA for the CDR3 is TGTGCCAGCAGCTTAGTTGCAGGGAGGGGCAATCAGCCCCAGCATTTT.

This rearrangement joins TRBV11-1 to TRBJ2-2, with 7 bases aligning to TRBD1. The CDR3 runs to 16 residues. J was trimmed by 2 bases and V by 4 bases; bases with no gene match: 7. CDR1 is SGHAT and CDR2 is FQDESV in the germline V gene (reference sequence). The DNA for the CDR3 is TGTGCCAGCAGCTCCACCGGGACAGAAAACACCGGGGAGCTGTTTTTT. This gives the protein CASSSTGTENTGELFF.

The rearrangement links TRBV27 to TRBJ2-1; 10 bases align to TRBD2. The ends lost 6 bases at V and 8 bases at J; junction bases unmatched: 10. The CDR3 loop spans 15 amino acids. CDR1 is MNHEY, CDR2 SMNVEV, per germline (reference sequence). Written as DNA, the CDR3 is TGTGCCAGCAGGCCCGGGACTAGCGACGGCGATGAGCAGTTCTTC. Amino acids: CASRPGTSDGDEQFF.

The chain joins TRBV19 to TRBJ2-7; tentatively, D is TRBD1 (5 bases). The CDR3 is 14 residues long. V lost 1 base, J lost 2 bases, and 9 bases lay in between. Germline values: CDR1 LNHDA, CDR2 SQIVND (reference sequence). DNA of the CDR3: TGTGCCAGTAGTATAGCGGCAGGGACCTACGAGCAGTACTTC. Translating gives CASSIAAGTYEQYF.

The CDR3 sequence is CASSLEGPSSGANVLTF. In nucleotides, the CDR3 is TGTGCCAGCAGCCTGGAGGGGCCTAGCTCTGGGGCCAACGTCCTGACTTTC. This rearrangement joins TRBV28 to TRBJ2-6; possible D gene TRBD2, 6 bases. Trimming took 6 bases from V and 0 from J, leaving 15 bases between them. The CDR3 loop spans 17 amino acids. Germline V CDR1 and CDR2: MDHEN, SYDVKM.

The gene calls are TRBV13 and TRBJ2-3, with TRBD2 matching over 8 bases. Germline values: CDR1 PRHDT, CDR2 FYEKMQ (reference sequence). The CDR3 covers 15 residues. The V gene end was trimmed by 3 bases and the J gene end by 1 base; junction bases not matched to a gene: 3. CDR3 amino acids: CASSFVREGTDTQYF. For the CDR3, the DNA is TGTGCCAGCAGCTTTGTGCGGGAGGGCACAGATACGCAGTATTTT. The entire variable domain, with the rest obtained from reference TRBV13 and TRBJ2-3, is as follows: AAGVIQSPRHLIKEKRETATLKCYPIPRHDTVYWYQQGPGQDPQFLISFYEKMQSDKGSIPDRFSAQQFSDYHSELNMSSLELGDSALYFCASSFVREGTDTQYFGPGTRLTVL.

Concerning this clone itself: This CDR3 is also generated by other DNA sequences in the sample. The chain recombines TRBV27 with TRBJ2-7; D is unclear. The CDR3 covers 12 residues. Deletions cut 4 bases from V and 0 bases from J, with 4 bases between. CDR1 MNHEY and CDR2 SMNVEV come from the germline V gene (reference sequence). The CDR3 DNA follows: TGTGCCAGCAGTTCCTTCTCCTACGAGCAGTACTTC. This gives the protein CASSSFSYEQYF.

This chain uses TRBV15 with TRBJ2-1; 9 positions agree with TRBD2. This CDR3 is 17 amino acids long. Germline-derived CDR1 and CDR2 are LNHNV and YYDKDF (reference sequence). The ends lost 1 base at V and 8 bases at J; junction bases unmatched: 12. CDR3 amino acids: CATSRVEAGGPSDEQFF. The CDR3 DNA sequence: TGTGCCACCAGCAGAGTGGAAGCGGGGGGACCTTCGGATGAGCAGTTCTTC.

The rearrangement uses TRBV18 and TRBJ2-3, with 9 nucleotides matching TRBD1. Germline V gene data show CDR1 as KGHSH and CDR2 as LQKENI. V trimming: 5 bases; J trimming: 2 bases; junction bases outside the gene matches: 14. The CDR3 totals 18 residues. This chain's CDR3 is CASSSRSNRDRVTDTQYF. The CDR3 bases are TGTGCCAGCTCATCCCGGTCAAATCGGGACAGGGTCACAGATACGCAGTATTTT.

The chain combines TRBV6-5 with TRBJ1-1; TRBD1 matches 8 bases. There are 14 residues in the CDR3. Unmatched junction bases numbered 7, after V lost 5 bases and J lost 5 bases. Per germline, CDR1 MNHEY and CDR2 SVGAGI. CDR3 nucleotide sequence: TGTGCCAGCAGTCGACAGGGGTGGGGGACTGAAGCTTTCTTT. Protein: CASSRQGWGTEAFF.

The V call is TRBV6-5, the J call TRBJ1-2; 9 bases agree with TRBD1. The CDR3 spans 15 residues. The V gene's germline CDR1 is MNHEY and CDR2 SVGAGI. Trimming removed 2 bases from V and 7 bases from J; junction bases left unmatched: 8. The chain's CDR3 is CASSYLTGGASGYTF. The CDR3 DNA is TGTGCCAGCAGTTACCTTACAGGGGGCGCTTCTGGCTACACCTTC.

The chain recombines TRBV28 with TRBJ2-5, with TRBD1 matching over 12 bases. The germline gives CDR1 MDHEN, CDR2 SYDVKM. The V and J ends lost 8 bases and 1 base, in that order; junction bases with no gene match: 11. CDR3 length: 17 residues. CDR3 protein: CASCPPGQGALQETQYF. DNA of the CDR3: TGTGCCAGCTGCCCTCCGGGACAGGGGGCTCTCCAAGAGACCCAGTACTTC.

The genes are TRBV28 and TRBJ1-5, with D perhaps matching TRBD1 (6 bases). Deletions cut 5 bases from V and 7 bases from J, with 21 bases between. Germline V gives CDR1 MDHEN, CDR2 SYDVKM. This CDR3 is 16 amino acids long. CDR3 in amino acids: CASSIREHRVGQPQHF. The CDR3 bases are TGTGCCAGCAGTATACGGGAACACAGGGTCGGGCAGCCCCAGCATTTT. The full variable domain, its missing parts supplied by reference TRBV28 and TRBJ1-5, is DVKVTQSSRYLVKRTGEKVFLECVQDMDHENMFWYRQDPGLGLRLIYFSYDVKMKEKGDIPEGYSVSREKKERFSLILESASTNQTSMYLCASSIREHRVGQPQHFGDGTRLSIL.

This chain links TRBV11-3 with TRBJ1-2; 7 bases map to TRBD1. Trimming at V came to 3 bases and at J to 6 bases, leaving 4 bases not matched to a gene. The CDR3 totals 13 residues. The germline CDR1 and CDR2 sequences are SGHNT and YENEEA. CDR3 region: CASSLGQKDGYTF. In DNA, the CDR3 is TGTGCCAGCAGCTTGGGACAGAAAGATGGCTACACCTTC.

V usage is TRBV27 and J usage is TRBJ1-4; D may be TRBD1 (5 bases). The CDR3 is 14 residues long. Trimming took 5 bases from V and 6 from J, leaving 13 bases between them. Germline V gene sequence: CDR1 MNHEY, CDR2 SMNVEV (reference sequence). The CDR3 sequence is CASSREGRDEKLFF. Here the CDR3 DNA reads TGTGCCAGCAGTCGTGAGGGGAGGGATGAAAAACTGTTTTTT. Supplemented by reference TRBV27 and TRBJ1-4, the full variable domain reads EAQVTQNPRYLITVTGKKLTVTCSQNMNHEYMSWYRQDPGLGLRQIYYSMNVEVTDKGDVPEGYKVSRKEKRNFPLILESPSPNQTSLYFCASSREGRDEKLFFGSGTQLSVL.

This clone occurred a few times. The chain uses TRBV28 and TRBJ2-7; D is possibly TRBD1 (6 bases). Germline CDR1 reads MDHEN; CDR2 reads SYDVKM. Trimming shortened V by 8 bases and J by 3 bases, and 8 bases separated the two germline ends. CDR3 length equals 11 residues. CDR3 sequence: CASLDSYEQYF. CDR3 sequence (DNA): TGTGCCAGCTTGGACAGCTACGAGCAGTACTTC.

This clone was seen a few times. The chain has TRBV4-2 and TRBJ2-3; TRBD1 agrees at 7 bases. Germline V gene sequence: CDR1 LGHNA, CDR2 YNFKEQ. The CDR3 sequence is 17 residues long. The V and J ends lost 0 bases and 1 base, in that order; junction bases with no gene match: 7. Written as DNA, the CDR3 is TGTGCCAGCAGCCAAGATCGAGGGGGACAGCGCACAGATACGCAGTATTTT. It codes for CASSQDRGGQRTDTQYF.

This clone was seen more than once but under ten times. The gene calls are TRBV29-1 and TRBJ2-7; D perhaps matches TRBD2 (6 bases). V was shortened by 5 bases and J by 1 base, with 30 bases between the two germline ends. Germline V gene data show CDR1 as SQVTM and CDR2 as ANQGSEA. The CDR3 extends over 19 amino acids. The CDR3 spells CSVITRRGLALGVSYEQYF. DNA for the CDR3: TGCAGCGTTATTACCCGCCGGGGACTCGCCCTCGGGGTTTCCTACGAGCAGTACTTC.

V usage is TRBV6-6 and J usage is TRBJ2-1; TRBD1 matches at 7 bases. CDR1 is MNHNY, CDR2 SVGAGI, per germline (reference sequence). There are 13 residues in the CDR3. With V trimmed by 5 bases and J by 9 bases, 7 bases remained unmatched. Here the CDR3 DNA reads TGTGCCAGCAGTCACGGGACAGCGACTGAGCAGTTCTTC. It yields the protein CASSHGTATEQFF.

V and J are TRBV9 and TRBJ1-3, with TRBD1 identical over 7 bases. There are 14 residues in the CDR3. With V trimmed by 4 bases and J by 7 bases, 8 bases remained unmatched. Germline lookup yields CDR1 SGDLS and CDR2 YYNGEE. The CDR3 DNA sequence: TGTGCCAGCAGCCCTGACAGGGAAAGGAACACCATATATTTT. This translates into CASSPDRERNTIYF. Using reference TRBV9 and TRBJ1-3 for the parts outside the CDR3, the full variable domain is DSGVTQTPKHLITATGQRVTLRCSPRSGDLSVYWYQQSLDQGLQFLIQYYNGEERAKGNILERFSAQQFPDLHSELNLSSLELGDSALYFCASSPDRERNTIYFGEGSWLTVV.

The rearrangement uses TRBV7-4 and TRBJ1-1; possible D gene TRBD1, 5 bases. Germline CDR1 is SGHVT and CDR2 is SQSDAQ. V lost 2 bases and J 5 bases, leaving 18 bases between the germline ends. The CDR3 has 16 residues. As DNA, the CDR3 is TGTGCCAGCAGCTTAAACGCGGGGCAACCCGGAACTGAAGCTTTCTTT. Residues: CASSLNAGQPGTEAFF.

This chain uses TRBV5-6 with TRBJ2-7; D is unresolved. CDR1 is SGHDT and CDR2 is YYEEEE in the germline V gene. V lost 1 base, J lost 2 bases, and 13 bases lay in between. The CDR3 contains 15 residues. The CDR3 loop reads CASSLCRSEPYEQYF. The CDR3 coding sequence is TGTGCCAGCAGCTTGTGCAGGTCTGAGCCCTACGAGCAGTACTTC.

Only one count was recorded for this clone. This chain joins TRBV5-1 and TRBJ2-1; possibly TRBD2 for D (6 bases). The CDR3 totals 17 residues. Trimming pared 6 bases from V and 0 bases from J, leaving 19 bases between. Germline V gene data show CDR1 as SGHRS and CDR2 as YFSETQ. CDR3 sequence (DNA): TGCGCCAGCAACTCACCTAGCGACACAAGCTCCTACAATGAGCAGTTCTTC. It codes for CASNSPSDTSSYNEQFF.

This clone was recorded a few times. This rearrangement joins TRBV18 to TRBJ2-7, with a weak D call TRBD2 (6 bases). CDR3 length equals 15 residues. Germline CDR1 is KGHSH and CDR2 is LQKENI. The V gene lost 3 bases and the J gene lost 0 bases, with 12 bases spanning the gap. This chain's CDR3 is CASSPRRESSYEQYF. In nucleotides, the CDR3 is TGTGCCAGCTCACCTAGGAGGGAAAGCTCCTACGAGCAGTACTTC.

Only a few counts were recorded for this clone. The chain has TRBV5-1 and TRBJ2-2; TRBD1 is a possible D gene (6 bases). V lost 4 bases and J lost 8, with 15 bases in between. From germline, CDR1 is SGHRS and CDR2 YFSETQ. The CDR3 sequence is 14 residues long. For the CDR3, the DNA is TGCGCCAGCAGCCCCCCCCAGGGGAAGGGGGAGCTGTTTTTT. It yields the protein CASSPPQGKGELFF.

The chain carries TRBV11-2 and TRBJ1-2; 7 bases align to TRBD1. The length of the CDR3 is 13 residues. Germline lookup yields CDR1 SGHAT and CDR2 FQNNGV. V was pared by 4 bases and J by 2 bases, with 1 base of the junction left unmatched. CDR3 sequence (DNA): TGTGCCAGCAGCTCGGGACAGAACTATGGCTACACCTTC. This encodes CASSSGQNYGYTF.

The chain couples TRBV9 to TRBJ2-1, with 11 positions matching TRBD2. The trim removed 4 bases at V and 7 bases at J, leaving 10 bases unmatched. In germline, CDR1 is SGDLS, CDR2 YYNGEE. The CDR3 runs 16 residues. CDR3 region: CASSHRSGGEWNEQFF. CDR3 nucleotide sequence: TGTGCCAGCAGCCATCGTAGCGGGGGGGAGTGGAATGAGCAGTTCTTC. The full variable domain, in which reference TRBV9 and TRBJ2-1 provide the parts outside the CDR3, is DSGVTQTPKHLITATGQRVTLRCSPRSGDLSVYWYQQSLDQGLQFLIQYYNGEERAKGNILERFSAQQFPDLHSELNLSSLELGDSALYFCASSHRSGGEWNEQFFGPGTRLTVL.

This sequence joins TRBV2 and TRBJ2-7, with D uncertain. Per germline, CDR1 SNHLY and CDR2 FYNNEI. This CDR3 has 15 residues. V was trimmed by 7 bases and J by 1 base, leaving 17 bases between them. CDR3 in DNA: TGTGCCAGCACCGGAATCGGCGGAAGATCCTACGAGCAGTACTTC. Its protein product is CASTGIGGRSYEQYF.

This clone was counted only a few times. This sequence joins TRBV5-6 and TRBJ1-2; no definite D call. The CDR3 totals 15 residues. V lost 4 bases and J lost 3, with 16 bases in between. The V gene's germline CDR1 is SGHDT and CDR2 YYEEEE. CDR3: CASSPVLGADYGYTF. The CDR3 DNA reads TGTGCCAGCAGCCCGGTCCTGGGCGCCGACTATGGCTACACCTTC. Full variable domain (missing parts from reference TRBV5-6 and TRBJ1-2): DAGVTQSPTHLIKTRGQQVTLRCSPKSGHDTVSWYQQALGQGPQFIFQYYEEEERQRGNFPDRFSGHQFPNYSSELNVNALLLGDSALYLCASSPVLGADYGYTFGSGTRLTVV.